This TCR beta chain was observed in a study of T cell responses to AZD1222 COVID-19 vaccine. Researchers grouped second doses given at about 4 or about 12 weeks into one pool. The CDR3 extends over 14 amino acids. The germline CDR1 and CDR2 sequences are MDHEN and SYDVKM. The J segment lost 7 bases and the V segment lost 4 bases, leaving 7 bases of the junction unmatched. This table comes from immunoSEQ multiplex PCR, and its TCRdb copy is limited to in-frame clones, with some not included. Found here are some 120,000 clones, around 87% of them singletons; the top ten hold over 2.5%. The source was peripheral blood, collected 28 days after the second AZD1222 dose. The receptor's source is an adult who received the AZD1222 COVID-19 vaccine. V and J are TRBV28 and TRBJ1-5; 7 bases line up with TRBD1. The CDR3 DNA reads TGTGCCAGCAGTTGGAAACAGGGGTGGCAGCCCCAGCATTTT. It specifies CASSWKQGWQPQHF.